Listed here is a single T cell receptor beta chain. Clones were read by immunoSEQ multiplex PCR, and TCRdb kept only the in-frame ones, dropping some. Of about 76,000 clones in the sample, more than 85% were seen once. This entry is derived from a study of PD-L1 blockade in urothelial cancer. As for time point: peripheral blood 6 weeks after treatment start. Patients' cancers were locally advanced or metastatic urothelial carcinomas. The sample was PBMCs, taken around atezolizumab (anti-PD-L1) treatment. This TCR came from a woman aged 80 or older with urothelial cancer.

This chain's CDR3 is CASSRTRSGELFF. CDR3 in DNA: TGTGCCAGCAGCCGGACTAGGAGCGGGGAGCTGTTTTTT. The chain links TRBV6-1 to TRBJ2-2, with 7 bases fitting TRBD2. V trimming: 6 bases; J trimming: 7 bases; junction bases outside the gene matches: 5. The germline V gene has CDR1 MNHNS and CDR2 SASEGT. This CDR3 is built from 13 residues.